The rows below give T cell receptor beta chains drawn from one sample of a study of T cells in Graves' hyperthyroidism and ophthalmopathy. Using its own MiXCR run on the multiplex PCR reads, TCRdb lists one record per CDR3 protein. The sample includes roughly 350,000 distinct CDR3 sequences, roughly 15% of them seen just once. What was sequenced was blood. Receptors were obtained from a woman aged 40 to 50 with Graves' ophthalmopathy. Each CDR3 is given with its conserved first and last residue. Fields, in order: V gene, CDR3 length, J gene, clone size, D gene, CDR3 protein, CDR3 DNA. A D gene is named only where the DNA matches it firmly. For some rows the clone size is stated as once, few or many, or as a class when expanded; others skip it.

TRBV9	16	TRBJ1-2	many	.	CASSVEGSVGNYGYTF	TGTGCCAGCAGCGTAGAGGGGTCGGTGGGAAACTATGGCTACACCTTC
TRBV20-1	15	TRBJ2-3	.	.	CSASPQDYSTDTQYF	TGCAGTGCTTCTCCACAGGATTACAGCACAGATACGCAGTATTTT
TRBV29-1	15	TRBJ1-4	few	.	CSVEDKAPGGEKLFF	TGCAGCGTTGAAGATAAAGCGCCTGGGGGTGAAAAACTGTTTTTT
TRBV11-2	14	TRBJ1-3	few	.	CASSFGYSGNTIYF	TGTGCCAGCAGCTTTGGGTACTCTGGAAACACCATATATTTT
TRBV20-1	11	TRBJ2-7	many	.	CSARAAYEQYF	TGCAGTGCTAGAGCGGCCTACGAGCAGTACTTC
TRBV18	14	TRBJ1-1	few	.	CASSRGGENTEAFF	TGTGCCAGCTCGCGGGGGGGGGAGAACACTGAAGCTTTCTTT
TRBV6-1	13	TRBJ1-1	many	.	CASRDGLLSEAFF	TGTGCCAGCAGAGACGGACTCCTCTCTGAAGCTTTCTTT
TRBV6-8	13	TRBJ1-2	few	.	CASSCQGNYGYTF	TGTGCCAGCAGTTGCCAGGGTAACTATGGCTACACCTTC
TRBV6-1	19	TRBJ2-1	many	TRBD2	CASSERRTSGGGSYNEQFF	TGTGCCAGCAGTGAAAGGAGGACTAGCGGGGGGGGCTCCTACAATGAGCAGTTCTTC
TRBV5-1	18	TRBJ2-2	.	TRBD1	CASSGRDRGFANTGELFF	TGCGCCAGCAGCGGCCGGGACAGGGGGTTCGCGAACACCGGGGAGCTGTTTTTT
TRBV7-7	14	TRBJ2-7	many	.	CASSASSTSYEQYF	TGTGCTAGCAGCGCATCTAGCACGAGCTACGAGCAGTACTTC
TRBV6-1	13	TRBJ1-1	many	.	CASGDNRNTEAFF	TGTGCCAGCGGGGATAACAGAAACACTGAAGCTTTCTTT
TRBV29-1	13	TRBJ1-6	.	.	CSVDGLINSPLHF	TGCAGCGTTGATGGCCTGATAAATTCACCCCTCCACTTT
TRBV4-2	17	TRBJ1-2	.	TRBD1	CASSQGPWTGGNYGYTF	TGTGCCAGCAGCCAAGGGCCCTGGACAGGGGGCAACTATGGCTACACCTTC
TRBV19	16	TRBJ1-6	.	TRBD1	CASSTGTGTHNSPLHF	TGTGCCAGTAGTACCGGGACAGGGACGCATAATTCACCCCTCCACTTT
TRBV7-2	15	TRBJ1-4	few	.	CASSPRATTNEKLFF	TGTGCCAGCAGCCCCAGGGCTACAACTAATGAAAAACTGTTTTTT
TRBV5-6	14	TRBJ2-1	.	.	CASSLPGTHNEQFF	TGTGCCAGCAGCTTGCCAGGGACCCACAATGAGCAGTTCTTC
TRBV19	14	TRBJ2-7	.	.	CASRLDRWTYEQYF	TGTGCCAGCCGCCTGGACCGTTGGACCTACGAGCAGTACTTC
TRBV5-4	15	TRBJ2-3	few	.	CASSPPGTSTDTQYF	TGTGCCAGCAGCCCCCCCGGGACGTCCACAGATACGCAGTATTTT
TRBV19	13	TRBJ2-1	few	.	CASSIQQAGEQFF	TGTGCCAGTAGTATTCAGCAGGCCGGGGAGCAGTTCTTC
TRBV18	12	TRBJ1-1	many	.	CASSRKNTEAFF	TGTGCCAGCTCACGAAAGAACACTGAAGCTTTCTTT
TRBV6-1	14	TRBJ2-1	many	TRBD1	CASGQTGGFDEQFF	TGTGCCAGCGGACAGACAGGGGGCTTTGATGAGCAGTTCTTC
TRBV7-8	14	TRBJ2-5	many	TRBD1	CASSPGTDQETQYF	TGTGCCAGCAGCCCCGGGACAGACCAAGAGACCCAGTACTTC
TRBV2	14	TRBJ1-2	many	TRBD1	CASSSDRKNYGYTF	TGTGCCAGCAGTTCGGACAGGAAAAACTATGGCTACACCTTC
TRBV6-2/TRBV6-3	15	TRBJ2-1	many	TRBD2	CASSPLAGVPNEQFF	TGTGCCAGCAGTCCACTAGCGGGGGTGCCCAATGAGCAGTTCTTC
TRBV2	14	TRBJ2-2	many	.	CASRADTNTGELFF	TGTGCCAGCAGGGCGGATACGAACACCGGGGAGCTGTTTTTT
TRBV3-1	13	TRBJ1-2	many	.	CASSQPGEYGYTF	TGTGCCAGCAGCCAACCGGGAGAGTATGGCTACACCTTC
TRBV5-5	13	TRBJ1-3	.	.	CASSLVGGNTIYF	TGTGCCAGCAGCTTGGTTGGAGGAAACACCATATATTTT
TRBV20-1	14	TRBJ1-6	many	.	CSARQADGTSPLHF	TGCAGTGCTAGACAGGCTGATGGAACTTCACCCCTCCACTTT
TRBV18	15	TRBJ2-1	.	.	CASSPKTGSYNEQFF	TGTGCCAGCTCACCTAAGACAGGTTCCTACAATGAGCAGTTCTTC
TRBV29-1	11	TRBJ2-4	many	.	CSVTGDGIQYF	TGCAGCGTTACAGGTGACGGGATTCAGTACTTC